Included here is one T cell receptor (beta chain) sequence, with context. Using immunoSEQ multiplex PCR, the repertoire was profiled, and TCRdb retains in-frame clones only, with some absent. The data hold about 58,000 clones, with nearly 90% observed a single time. Germline V gene sequence: CDR1 SGHDT, CDR2 YYEEEE. Trimming removed 3 bases from V and 2 bases from J, with 9 bases in between. There are 13 residues in the CDR3. These data originate in a study of control samples from healthy donors and cancer patients. The receptor comes from a man aged 55 to 70 with colorectal cancer. The rearrangement links TRBV5-6 to TRBJ2-7; the D gene is possibly TRBD1 (5 bases). The sequencing input was PBMCs. This CDR3 is CASSWTPTYEQYF. DNA of the CDR3: TGTGCCAGCAGCTGGACACCGACCTACGAGCAGTACTTC.